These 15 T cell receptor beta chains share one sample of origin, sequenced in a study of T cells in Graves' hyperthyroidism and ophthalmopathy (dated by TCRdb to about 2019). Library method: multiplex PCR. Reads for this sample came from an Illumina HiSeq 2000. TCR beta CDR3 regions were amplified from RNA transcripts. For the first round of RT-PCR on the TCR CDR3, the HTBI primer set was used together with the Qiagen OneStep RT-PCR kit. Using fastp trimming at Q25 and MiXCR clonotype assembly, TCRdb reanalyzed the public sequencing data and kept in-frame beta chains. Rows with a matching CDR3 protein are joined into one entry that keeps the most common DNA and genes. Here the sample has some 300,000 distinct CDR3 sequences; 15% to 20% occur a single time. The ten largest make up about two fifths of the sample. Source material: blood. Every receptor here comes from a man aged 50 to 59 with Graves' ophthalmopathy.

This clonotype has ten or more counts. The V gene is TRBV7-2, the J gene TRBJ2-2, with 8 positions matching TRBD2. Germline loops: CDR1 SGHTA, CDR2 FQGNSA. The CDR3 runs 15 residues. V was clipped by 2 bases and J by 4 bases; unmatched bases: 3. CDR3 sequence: CASSLQRELTGELFF. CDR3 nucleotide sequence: TGTGCCAGCAGCTTACAGCGGGAGCTCACCGGGGAGCTGTTTTTT. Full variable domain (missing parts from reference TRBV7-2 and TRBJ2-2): GAGVSQSPSNKVTEKGKDVELRCDPISGHTALYWYRQSLGQGLEFLIYFQGNSAPDKSGLPSDRFSAERTGGSVSTLTIQRTQQEDSAVYLCASSLQRELTGELFFGEGSRLTVL.

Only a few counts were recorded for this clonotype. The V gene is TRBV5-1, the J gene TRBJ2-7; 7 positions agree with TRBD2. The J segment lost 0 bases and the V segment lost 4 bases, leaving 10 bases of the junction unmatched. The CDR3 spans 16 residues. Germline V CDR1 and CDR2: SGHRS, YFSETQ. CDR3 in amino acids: CASSPGEGLSSYEQYF. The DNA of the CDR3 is TGCGCCAGCAGCCCTGGGGAGGGGCTAAGCTCCTACGAGCAGTACTTC.

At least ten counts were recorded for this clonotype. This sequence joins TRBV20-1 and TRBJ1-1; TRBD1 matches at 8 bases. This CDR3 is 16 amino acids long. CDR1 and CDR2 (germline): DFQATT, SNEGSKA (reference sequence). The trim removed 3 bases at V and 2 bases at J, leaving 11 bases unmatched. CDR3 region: CSASRQGARGNTEAFF. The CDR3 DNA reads TGCAGTGCTAGTCGGCAGGGGGCGCGGGGAAACACTGAAGCTTTCTTT.

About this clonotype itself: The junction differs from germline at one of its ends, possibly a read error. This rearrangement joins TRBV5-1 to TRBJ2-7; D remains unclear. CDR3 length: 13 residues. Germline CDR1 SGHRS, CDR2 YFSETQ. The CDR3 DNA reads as TGCGCCAGCAGCTTCCGGGTCTCCCACGAGCAGTACTTC. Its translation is CASSFRVSHEQYF.

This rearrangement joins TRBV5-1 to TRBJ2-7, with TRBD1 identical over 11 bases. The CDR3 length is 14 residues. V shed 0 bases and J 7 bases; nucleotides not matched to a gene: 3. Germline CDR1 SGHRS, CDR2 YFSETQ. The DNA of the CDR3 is TGCGCCAGCAGCTTGGAGGGGACAGGGGGTGAGCAGTACTTC. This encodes CASSLEGTGGEQYF.

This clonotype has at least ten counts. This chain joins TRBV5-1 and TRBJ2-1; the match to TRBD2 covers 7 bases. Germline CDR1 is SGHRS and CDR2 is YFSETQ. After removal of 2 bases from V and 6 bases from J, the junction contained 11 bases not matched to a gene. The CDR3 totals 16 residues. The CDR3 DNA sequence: TGCGCCAGCAGCTTAGAGTTAAGCGGGACCCGCAATGAGCAGTTCTTC. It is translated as CASSLELSGTRNEQFF. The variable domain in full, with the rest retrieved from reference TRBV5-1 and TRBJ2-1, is KAGVTQTPRYLIKTRGQQVTLSCSPISGHRSVSWYQQTPGQGLQFLFEYFSETQRNKGNFPGRFSGRQFSNSRSEMNVSTLELGDSALYLCASSLELSGTRNEQFFGPGTRLTVL.

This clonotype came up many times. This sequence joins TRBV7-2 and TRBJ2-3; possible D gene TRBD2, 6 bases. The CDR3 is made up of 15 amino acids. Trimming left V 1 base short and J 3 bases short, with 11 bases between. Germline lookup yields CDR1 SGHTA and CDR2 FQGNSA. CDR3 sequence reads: CASSLDAGLTDTQYF. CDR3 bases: TGTGCCAGCAGCTTAGATGCGGGATTAACAGATACGCAGTATTTT.

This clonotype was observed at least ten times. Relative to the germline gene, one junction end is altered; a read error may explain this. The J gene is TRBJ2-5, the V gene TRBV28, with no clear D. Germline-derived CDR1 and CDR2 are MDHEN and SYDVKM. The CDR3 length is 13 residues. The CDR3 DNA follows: TGTGCCAGCAGTTCCGGCCGGCGAGAGGCCCAGTACTTC. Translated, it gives CASSSGRREAQYF.

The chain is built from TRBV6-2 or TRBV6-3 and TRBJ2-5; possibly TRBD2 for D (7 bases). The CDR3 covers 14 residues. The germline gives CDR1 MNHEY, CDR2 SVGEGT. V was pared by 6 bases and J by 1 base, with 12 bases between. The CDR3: CASRIGGVQETQYF. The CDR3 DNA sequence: TGTGCCAGCAGAATAGGGGGGGTCCAAGAGACCCAGTACTTC.

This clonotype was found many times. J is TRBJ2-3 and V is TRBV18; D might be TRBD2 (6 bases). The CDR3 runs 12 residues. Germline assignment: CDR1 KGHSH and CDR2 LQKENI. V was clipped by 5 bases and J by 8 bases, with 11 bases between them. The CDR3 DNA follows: TGTGCCAGCTCAGGGGACTTGCGTACGCAGTATTTT. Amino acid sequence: CASSGDLRTQYF.

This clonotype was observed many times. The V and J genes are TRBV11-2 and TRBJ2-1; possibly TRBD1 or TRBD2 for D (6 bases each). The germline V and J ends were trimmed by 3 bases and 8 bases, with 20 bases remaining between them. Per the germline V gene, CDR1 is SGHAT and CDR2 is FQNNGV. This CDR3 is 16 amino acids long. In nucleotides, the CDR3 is TGTGCCAGCAGCTTCCCTCGGGGGCGGGGAAGCGATGAGCAGTTCTTC. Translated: CASSFPRGRGSDEQFF.

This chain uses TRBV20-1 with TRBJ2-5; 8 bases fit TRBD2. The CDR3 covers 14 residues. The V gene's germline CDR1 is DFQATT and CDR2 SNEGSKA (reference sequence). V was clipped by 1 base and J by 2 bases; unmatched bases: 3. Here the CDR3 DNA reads TGCAGTGCTAGAGGAGCTAGCGGGCAAGAGACCCAGTACTTC. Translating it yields CSARGASGQETQYF.

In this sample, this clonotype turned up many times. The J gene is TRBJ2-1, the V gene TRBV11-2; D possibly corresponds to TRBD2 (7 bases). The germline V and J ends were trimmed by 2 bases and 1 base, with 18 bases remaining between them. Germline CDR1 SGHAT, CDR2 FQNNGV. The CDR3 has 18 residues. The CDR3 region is CASSLRALRGGSYNEQFF. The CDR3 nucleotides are TGTGCCAGCAGCTTACGTGCCCTGAGGGGGGGGTCCTACAATGAGCAGTTCTTC.

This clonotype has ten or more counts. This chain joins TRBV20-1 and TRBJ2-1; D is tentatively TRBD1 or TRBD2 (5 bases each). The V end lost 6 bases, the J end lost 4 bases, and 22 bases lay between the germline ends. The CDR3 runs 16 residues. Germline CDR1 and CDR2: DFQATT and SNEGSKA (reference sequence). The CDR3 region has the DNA TGCAGTGCGCCCCTCAGAAGGGGAGTTCGGTACAATGAGCAGTTCTTC. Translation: CSAPLRRGVRYNEQFF.

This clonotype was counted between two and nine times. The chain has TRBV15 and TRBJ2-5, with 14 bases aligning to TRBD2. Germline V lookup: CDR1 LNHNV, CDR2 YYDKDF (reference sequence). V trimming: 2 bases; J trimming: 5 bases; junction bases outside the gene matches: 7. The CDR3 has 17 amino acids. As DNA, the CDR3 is TGTGCCACCAGCAGATTTAGACTAGCGGGAGGGCAGGAGACCCAGTACTTC. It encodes CATSRFRLAGGQETQYF.